The 5 T cell receptor beta chains reported below all come from one sample, sequenced in a study of cytomegalovirus exposure and HLA in healthy donors. The study ran its PCR with 60 Vbeta and 13 Jbeta primers. Libraries were prepared by immunoSEQ multiplex PCR; TCRdb keeps only in-frame clonotypes and omits some of them. The table has 250,000 to 350,000 clones, around 65% seen once. Input material: PBMCs. These receptors were collected from a female donor in good health and CMV-seronegative.

This clone was counted a few times. The chain is built from TRBV6-5 and TRBJ2-7, with 12 bases that match TRBD2. The CDR3 has 13 amino acids. V shed 6 bases, J shed 5 bases, and the junction held 2 bases outside the gene matches. Germline CDR1 is MNHEY and CDR2 is SVGAGI. The CDR3 loop reads CASRRLAGDEQYF. As DNA, the CDR3 is TGTGCCAGCAGACGACTAGCGGGAGACGAGCAGTACTTC.

J is TRBJ2-5 and V is TRBV13; 11 nucleotides match TRBD2. The CDR3 spans 15 residues. Germline trimming cut 4 bases from V and 0 bases from J; bases unmatched to any gene: 1. Germline V gene lookup returns CDR1 PRHDT and CDR2 FYEKMQ (reference sequence). Here the CDR3 DNA reads TGTGCCAGCAGCTCTAGCGGGGGGTACCAAGAGACCCAGTACTTC. This encodes CASSSSGGYQETQYF. The entire variable domain, with the rest obtained from reference TRBV13 and TRBJ2-5, is as follows: AAGVIQSPRHLIKEKRETATLKCYPIPRHDTVYWYQQGPGQDPQFLISFYEKMQSDKGSIPDRFSAQQFSDYHSELNMSSLELGDSALYFCASSSSGGYQETQYFGPGTRLLVL.

The table lists this clone with a few counts. This chain connects TRBV18 to TRBJ2-7; a possible D gene is TRBD2 (6 bases). The CDR3 length is 17 residues. From germline, CDR1 is KGHSH and CDR2 LQKENI. Trimming took 2 bases from V and 2 from J, leaving 19 bases between them. The DNA of the CDR3 is TGTGCCAGCTCACCATTAGGAGGGAAGACGAAAACCTACGAGCAGTACTTC. Translating gives CASSPLGGKTKTYEQYF.

V is TRBV10-3 and J is TRBJ2-5, with 7 bases fitting TRBD2. The length of the CDR3 is 13 residues. J was trimmed by 3 bases and V by 8 bases; bases with no gene match: 6. Germline assignment: CDR1 ENHRY and CDR2 SYGVKD. The DNA of the CDR3 is TGTGCCATCGGGGCGGGAGTCGAAGAGACCCAGTACTTC. It codes for CAIGAGVEETQYF.

This sequence joins TRBV19 and TRBJ1-5, with 9 bases identical to TRBD1. The CDR3 loop spans 16 amino acids. Looked up from germline, CDR1 is LNHDA and CDR2 is SQIVND (reference sequence). The trim removed 5 bases at V and 4 bases at J, leaving 9 bases unmatched. CDR3 protein: CASSPIQGALNQPQHF. CDR3 bases: TGTGCCAGTAGTCCAATACAGGGGGCGCTGAATCAGCCCCAGCATTTT. Filled out from reference TRBV19 and TRBJ1-5, the complete variable domain reads DGGITQSPKYLFRKEGQNVTLSCEQNLNHDAMYWYRQDPGQGLRLIYYSQIVNDFQKGDIAEGYSVSREKKESFPLTVTSAQKNPTAFYLCASSPIQGALNQPQHFGDGTRLSIL.